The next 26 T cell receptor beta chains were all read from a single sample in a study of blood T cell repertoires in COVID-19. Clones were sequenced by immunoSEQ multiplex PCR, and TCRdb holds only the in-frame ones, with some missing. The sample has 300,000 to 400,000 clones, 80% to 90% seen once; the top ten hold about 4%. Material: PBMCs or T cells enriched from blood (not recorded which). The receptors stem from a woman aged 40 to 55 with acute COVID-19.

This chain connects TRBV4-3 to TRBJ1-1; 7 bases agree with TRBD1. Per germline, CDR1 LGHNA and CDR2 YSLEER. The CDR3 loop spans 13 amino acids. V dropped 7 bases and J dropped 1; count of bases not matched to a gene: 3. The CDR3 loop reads CASNDRANTEAFF. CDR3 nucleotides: TGCGCCAGCAATGACAGGGCGAACACTGAAGCTTTCTTT.

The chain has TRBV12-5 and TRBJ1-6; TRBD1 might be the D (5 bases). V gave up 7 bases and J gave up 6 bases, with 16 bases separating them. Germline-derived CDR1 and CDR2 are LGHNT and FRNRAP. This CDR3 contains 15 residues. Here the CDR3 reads CASAPQGFGNSPLHF. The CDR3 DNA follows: TGTGCTAGTGCCCCGCAGGGTTTCGGTAATTCACCCCTCCACTTT.

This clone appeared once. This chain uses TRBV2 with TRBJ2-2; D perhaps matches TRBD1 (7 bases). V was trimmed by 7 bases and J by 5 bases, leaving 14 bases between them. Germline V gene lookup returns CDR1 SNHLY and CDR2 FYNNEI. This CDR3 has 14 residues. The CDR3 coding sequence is TGTGCCAGCATTCCCCAGGGGGGAACCGGGGAGCTGTTTTTT. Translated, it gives CASIPQGGTGELFF.

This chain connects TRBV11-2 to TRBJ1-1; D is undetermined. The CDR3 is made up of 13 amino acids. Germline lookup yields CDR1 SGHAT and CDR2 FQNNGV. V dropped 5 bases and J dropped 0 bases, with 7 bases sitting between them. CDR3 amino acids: CASSAQMNTEAFF. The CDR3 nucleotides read TGTGCCAGCAGCGCACAGATGAACACTGAAGCTTTCTTT.

CDR3: CASSMGLAGALRNEQFF. DNA of the CDR3: TGTGCCAGTAGTATGGGACTAGCGGGAGCCTTAAGGAATGAGCAGTTCTTC. The rearrangement joins TRBV19 to TRBJ2-1; 14 bases match TRBD2. The trim removed 3 bases at V and 7 bases at J, leaving 8 bases unmatched. Germline-derived CDR1 and CDR2 are LNHDA and SQIVND (reference sequence). This CDR3 region has 17 residues.

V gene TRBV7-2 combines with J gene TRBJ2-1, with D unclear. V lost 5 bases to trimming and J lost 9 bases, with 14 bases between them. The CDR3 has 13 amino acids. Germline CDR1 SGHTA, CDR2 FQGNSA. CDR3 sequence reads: CASSISVFGEQFF. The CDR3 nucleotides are TGTGCCAGCAGCATTTCAGTCTTTGGTGAGCAGTTCTTC.

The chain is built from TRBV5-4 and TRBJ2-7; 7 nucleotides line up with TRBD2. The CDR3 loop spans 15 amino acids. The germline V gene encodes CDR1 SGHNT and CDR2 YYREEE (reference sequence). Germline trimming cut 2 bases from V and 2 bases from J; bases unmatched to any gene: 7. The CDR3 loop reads CASSFGGGTTYEQYF. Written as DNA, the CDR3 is TGTGCCAGCAGCTTCGGGGGAGGGACCACCTACGAGCAGTACTTC.

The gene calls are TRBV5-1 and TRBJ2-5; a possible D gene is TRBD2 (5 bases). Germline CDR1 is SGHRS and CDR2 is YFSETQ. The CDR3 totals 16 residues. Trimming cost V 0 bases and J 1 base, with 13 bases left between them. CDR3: CASSLGGGSGQETQYF. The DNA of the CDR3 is TGCGCCAGCAGCTTGGGAGGTGGGAGCGGCCAAGAGACCCAGTACTTC.

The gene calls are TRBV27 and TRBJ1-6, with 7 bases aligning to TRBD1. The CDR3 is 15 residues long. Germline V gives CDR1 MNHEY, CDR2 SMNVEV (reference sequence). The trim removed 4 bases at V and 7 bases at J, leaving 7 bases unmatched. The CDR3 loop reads CASSYLGTENSPLHF. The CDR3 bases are TGTGCCAGCAGTTACCTAGGGACAGAGAATTCACCCCTCCACTTT.

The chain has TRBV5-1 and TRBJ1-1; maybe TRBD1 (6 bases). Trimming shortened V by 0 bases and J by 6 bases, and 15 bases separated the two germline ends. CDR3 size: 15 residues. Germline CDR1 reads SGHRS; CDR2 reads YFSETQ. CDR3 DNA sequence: TGCGCCAGCAGCTTGGGGGTTACAGGGATGGCTGAAGCTTTCTTT. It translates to CASSLGVTGMAEAFF. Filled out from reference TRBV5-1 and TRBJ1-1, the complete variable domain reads KAGVTQTPRYLIKTRGQQVTLSCSPISGHRSVSWYQQTPGQGLQFLFEYFSETQRNKGNFPGRFSGRQFSNSRSEMNVSTLELGDSALYLCASSLGVTGMAEAFFGQGTRLTVV.

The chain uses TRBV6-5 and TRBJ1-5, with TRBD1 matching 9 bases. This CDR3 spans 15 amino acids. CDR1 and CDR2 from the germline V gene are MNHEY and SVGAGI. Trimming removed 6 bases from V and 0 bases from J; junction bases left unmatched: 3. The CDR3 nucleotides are TGTGCCAGCAGGCGGACAGGGGATAGCAATCAGCCCCAGCATTTT. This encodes CASRRTGDSNQPQHF.

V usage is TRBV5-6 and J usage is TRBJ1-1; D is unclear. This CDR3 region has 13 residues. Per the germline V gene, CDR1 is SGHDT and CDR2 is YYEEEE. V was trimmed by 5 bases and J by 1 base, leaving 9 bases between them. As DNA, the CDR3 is TGTGCCAGCAGGAAAGAAGCGAACACTGAAGCTTTCTTT. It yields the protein CASRKEANTEAFF.

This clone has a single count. The CDR3 sequence is CASAQAPYNEQFF. CDR3 DNA sequence: TGTGCCAGCGCTCAGGCCCCCTACAATGAGCAGTTCTTC. This chain links TRBV7-9 with TRBJ2-1; D is undetermined. Per the germline V gene, CDR1 is SEHNR and CDR2 is FQNEAQ (reference sequence). The V end was cut by 8 bases, the J end by 2 bases, with 10 bases between. The length of the CDR3 is 13 residues.

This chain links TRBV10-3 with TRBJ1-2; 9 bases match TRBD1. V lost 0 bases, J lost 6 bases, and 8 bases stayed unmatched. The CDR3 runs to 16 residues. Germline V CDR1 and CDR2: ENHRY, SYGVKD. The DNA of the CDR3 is TGTGCCATCAGTGAGTCGAGGACAGGGGATACCGATGGCTACACCTTC. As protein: CAISESRTGDTDGYTF.

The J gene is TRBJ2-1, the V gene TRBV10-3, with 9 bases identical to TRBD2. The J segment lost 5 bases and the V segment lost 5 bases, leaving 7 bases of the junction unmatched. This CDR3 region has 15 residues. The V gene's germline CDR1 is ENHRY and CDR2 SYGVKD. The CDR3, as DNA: TGTGCCATCAGTAACGGAGCGGGGGGAGACAATGAGCAGTTCTTC. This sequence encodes CAISNGAGGDNEQFF.

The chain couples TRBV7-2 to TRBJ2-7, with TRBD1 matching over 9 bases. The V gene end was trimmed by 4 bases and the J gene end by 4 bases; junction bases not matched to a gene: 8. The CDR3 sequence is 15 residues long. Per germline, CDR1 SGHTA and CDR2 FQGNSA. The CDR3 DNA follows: TGTGCCAGCAGCTCGACAGGGGGGACTCGTTACGAGCAGTACTTC. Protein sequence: CASSSTGGTRYEQYF.

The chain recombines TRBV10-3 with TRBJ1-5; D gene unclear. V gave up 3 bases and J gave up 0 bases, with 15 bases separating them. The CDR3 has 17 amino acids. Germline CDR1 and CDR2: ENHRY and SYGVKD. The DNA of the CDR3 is TGTGCCATCAGTGAAGGTAGGCAGGTTAATAGCAATCAGCCCCAGCATTTT. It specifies CAISEGRQVNSNQPQHF.

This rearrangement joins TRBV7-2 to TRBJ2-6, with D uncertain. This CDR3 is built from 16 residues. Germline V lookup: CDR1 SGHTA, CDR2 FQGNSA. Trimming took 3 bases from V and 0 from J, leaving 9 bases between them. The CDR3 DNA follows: TGTGCCAGCAGCTTTGGCCAATCCTCTGGGGCCAACGTCCTGACTTTC. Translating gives CASSFGQSSGANVLTF.

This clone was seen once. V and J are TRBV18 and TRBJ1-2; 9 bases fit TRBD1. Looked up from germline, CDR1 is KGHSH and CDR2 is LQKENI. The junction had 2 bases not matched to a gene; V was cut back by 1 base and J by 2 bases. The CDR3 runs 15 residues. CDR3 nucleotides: TGTGCCAGCTCACCACGGGGACAGGGAAACTATGGCTACACCTTC. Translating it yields CASSPRGQGNYGYTF. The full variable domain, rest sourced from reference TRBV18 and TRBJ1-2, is NAGVMQNPRHLVRRRGQEARLRCSPMKGHSHVYWYRQLPEEGLKFMVYLQKENIIDESGMPKERFSAEFPKEGPSILRIQQVVRGDSAAYFCASSPRGQGNYGYTFGSGTRLTVV.

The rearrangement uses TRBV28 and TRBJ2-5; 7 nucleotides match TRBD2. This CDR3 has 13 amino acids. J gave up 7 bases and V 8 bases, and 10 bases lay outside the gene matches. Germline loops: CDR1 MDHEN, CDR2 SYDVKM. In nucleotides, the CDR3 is TGTGCCAGCCAGTGGGGGGGAACAAGGACCCAGTACTTC. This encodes CASQWGGTRTQYF.

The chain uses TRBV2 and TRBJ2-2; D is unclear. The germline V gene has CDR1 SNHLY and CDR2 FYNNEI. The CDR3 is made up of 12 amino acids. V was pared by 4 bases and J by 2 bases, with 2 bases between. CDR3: CASSANTGELFF. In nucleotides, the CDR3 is TGTGCCAGCAGTGCTAACACCGGGGAGCTGTTTTTT.

DNA for the CDR3: TGTGCCAGCAGCTTATCTAGCGGGGGGGAACAAGAGACCCAGTACTTC. It yields the protein CASSLSSGGEQETQYF. The genes are TRBV11-2 and TRBJ2-5, with 12 bases that match TRBD2. J gave up 2 bases and V 2 bases, and 3 bases lay outside the gene matches. This CDR3 region has 16 residues. Per germline, CDR1 SGHAT and CDR2 FQNNGV.

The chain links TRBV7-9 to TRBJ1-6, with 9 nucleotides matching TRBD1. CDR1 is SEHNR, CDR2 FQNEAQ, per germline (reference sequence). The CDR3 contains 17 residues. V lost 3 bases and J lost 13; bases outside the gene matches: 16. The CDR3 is CASSLPGQGREGNPLHF. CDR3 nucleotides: TGTGCCAGCAGCTTGCCGGGACAGGGTAGAGAAGGTAATCCCCTCCACTTT.

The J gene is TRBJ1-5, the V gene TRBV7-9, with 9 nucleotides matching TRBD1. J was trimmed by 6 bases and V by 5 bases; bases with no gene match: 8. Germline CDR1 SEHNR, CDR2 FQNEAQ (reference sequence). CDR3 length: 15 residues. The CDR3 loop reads CASSIGQGNGQPQHF. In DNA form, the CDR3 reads TGTGCCAGCAGCATAGGACAGGGGAACGGTCAGCCCCAGCATTTT.

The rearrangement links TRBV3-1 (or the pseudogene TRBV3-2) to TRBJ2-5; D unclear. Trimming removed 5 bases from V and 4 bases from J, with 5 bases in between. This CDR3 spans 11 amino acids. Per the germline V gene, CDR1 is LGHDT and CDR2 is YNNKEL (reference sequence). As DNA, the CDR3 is TGTGCCAGCAGCGACATAGAGACCCAGTACTTC. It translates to CASSDIETQYF.

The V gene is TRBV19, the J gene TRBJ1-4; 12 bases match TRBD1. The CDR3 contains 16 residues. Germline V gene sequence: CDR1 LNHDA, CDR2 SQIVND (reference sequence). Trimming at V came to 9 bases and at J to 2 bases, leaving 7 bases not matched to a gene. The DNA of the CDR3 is TGTGCCAGCCGGGACAGGGGGCCATCGACTAATGAAAAACTGTTTTTT. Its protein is CASRDRGPSTNEKLFF.